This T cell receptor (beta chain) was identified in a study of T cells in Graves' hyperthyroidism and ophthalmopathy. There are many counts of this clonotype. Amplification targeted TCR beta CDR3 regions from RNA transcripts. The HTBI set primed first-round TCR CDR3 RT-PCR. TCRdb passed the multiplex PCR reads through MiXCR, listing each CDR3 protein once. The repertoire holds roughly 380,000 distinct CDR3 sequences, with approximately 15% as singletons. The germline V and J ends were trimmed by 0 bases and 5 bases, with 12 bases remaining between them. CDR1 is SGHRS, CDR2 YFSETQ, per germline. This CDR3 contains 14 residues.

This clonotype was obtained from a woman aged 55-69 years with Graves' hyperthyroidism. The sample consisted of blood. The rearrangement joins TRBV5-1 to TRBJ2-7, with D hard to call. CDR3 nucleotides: TGCGCCAGCAGCTTGGGTTGGGTGGAAGACGAGCAGTACTTC. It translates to CASSLGWVEDEQYF.